This TCR beta chain was identified during a study of blood T cell repertoires in COVID-19. At the level of the study: The study drew acute and convalescent COVID-19 samples from the United States, Italy and Spain.

This table comes from immunoSEQ multiplex PCR, and its TCRdb copy is limited to in-frame clones, with some not included. The table lists about 260,000 clones, 80% to 90% of them singletons. The ends were cut back, 1 base at V and 5 bases at J, with 12 bases in the middle. The CDR3 loop spans 14 amino acids. Germline-derived CDR1 and CDR2 are SGHKS and YYEKEE (reference sequence). The sample comprised PBMCs or T cells enriched from blood (not recorded which). This receptor was identified in a young woman who had recovered from COVID-19. V is TRBV5-5 and J is TRBJ2-5; TRBD2 might be the D (6 bases). CDR3 in DNA: TGTGCCAGCAGCTTGTTTTCAGGGAGGGAGACCCAGTACTTC. Translation gives CASSLFSGRETQYF.